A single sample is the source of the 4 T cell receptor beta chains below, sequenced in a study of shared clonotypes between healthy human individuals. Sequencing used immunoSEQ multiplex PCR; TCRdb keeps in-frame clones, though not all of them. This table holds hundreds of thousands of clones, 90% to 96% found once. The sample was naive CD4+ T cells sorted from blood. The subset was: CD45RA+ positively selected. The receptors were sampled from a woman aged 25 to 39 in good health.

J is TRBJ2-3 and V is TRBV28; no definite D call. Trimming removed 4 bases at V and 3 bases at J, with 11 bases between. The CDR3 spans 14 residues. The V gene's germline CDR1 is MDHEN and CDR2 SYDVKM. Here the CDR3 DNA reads TGTGCCAGCAGTTCCCATGTCGCGACAGATACGCAGTATTTT. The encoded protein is CASSSHVATDTQYF. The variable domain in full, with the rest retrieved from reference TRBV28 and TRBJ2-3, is DVKVTQSSRYLVKRTGEKVFLECVQDMDHENMFWYRQDPGLGLRLIYFSYDVKMKEKGDIPEGYSVSREKKERFSLILESASTNQTSMYLCASSSHVATDTQYFGPGTRLTVL.

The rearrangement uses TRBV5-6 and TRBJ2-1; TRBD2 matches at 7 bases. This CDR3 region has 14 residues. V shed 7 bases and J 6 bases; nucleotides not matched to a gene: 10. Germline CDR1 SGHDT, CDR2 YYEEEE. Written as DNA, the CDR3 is TGTGCCAGCGGTTTGGGAGGGGCCTTCAATGAGCAGTTCTTC. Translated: CASGLGGAFNEQFF.

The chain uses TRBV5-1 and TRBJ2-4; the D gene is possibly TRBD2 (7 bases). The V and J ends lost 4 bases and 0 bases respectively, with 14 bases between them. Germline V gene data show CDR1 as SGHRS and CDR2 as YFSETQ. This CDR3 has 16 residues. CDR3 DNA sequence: TGCGCCAGCAGCAGCGAAGGGGGGGTAGCCAAAAACATTCAGTACTTC. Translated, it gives CASSSEGGVAKNIQYF.

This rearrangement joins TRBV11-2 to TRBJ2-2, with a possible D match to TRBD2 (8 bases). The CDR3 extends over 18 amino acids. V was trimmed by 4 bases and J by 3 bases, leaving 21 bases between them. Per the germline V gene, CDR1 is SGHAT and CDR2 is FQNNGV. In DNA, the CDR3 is TGTGCCAGCAGCTGGACAGGCAGCGGGGGATTATACACCGGGGAGCTGTTTTTT. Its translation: CASSWTGSGGLYTGELFF.